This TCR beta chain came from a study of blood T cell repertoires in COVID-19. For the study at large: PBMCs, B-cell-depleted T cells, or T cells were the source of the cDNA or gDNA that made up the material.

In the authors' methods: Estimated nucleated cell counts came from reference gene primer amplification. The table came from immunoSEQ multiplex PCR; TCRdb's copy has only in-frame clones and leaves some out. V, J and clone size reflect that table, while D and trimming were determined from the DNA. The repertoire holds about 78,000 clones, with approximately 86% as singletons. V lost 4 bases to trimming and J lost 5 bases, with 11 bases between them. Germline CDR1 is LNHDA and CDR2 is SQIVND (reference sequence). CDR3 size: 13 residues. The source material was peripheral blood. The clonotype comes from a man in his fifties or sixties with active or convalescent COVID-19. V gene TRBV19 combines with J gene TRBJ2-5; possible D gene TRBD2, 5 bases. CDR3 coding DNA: TGTGCCAGTAGTACCGCCACGGGGGAGACCCAGTACTTC. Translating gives CASSTATGETQYF.